The next 10 T cell receptor beta chains were all read from a single sample in a study of CD8 T cells in Susac syndrome. A quantity of about 0.5 to 1 ug RNA underwent reverse transcription using random hexamers. TCRdb reprocessed the immunoSEQ multiplex PCR reads with MiXCR, giving one entry per CDR3 protein. The data contain roughly 130,000 distinct CDR3 sequences, roughly 95% of them singletons. The source material was CD4+ T cells from PBMCs. The receptors were gathered from a human donor with Susac syndrome.

V is TRBV30 and J is TRBJ1-1; D possibly corresponds to TRBD1 (5 bases). The CDR3 has 16 amino acids. CDR1 is GTSNPN and CDR2 is SVGIG in the germline V gene (reference sequence). Trimming took off 1 base at V and 1 base at J, with 16 bases between the two ends. CDR3 region: CAWSAGVGRTNTEAFF. In nucleotides, the CDR3 is TGTGCCTGGAGTGCCGGGGTGGGACGGACGAACACTGAAGCTTTCTTT. Variable domain in full (rest from reference TRBV30 and TRBJ1-1): SQTIHQWPATLVQPVGSPLSLECTVEGTSNPNLYWYRQAAGRGLQLLFYSVGIGQISSEVPQNLSASRPQDRQFILSSKKLLLSDSGFYLCAWSAGVGRTNTEAFFGQGTRLTVV.

The rearrangement joins TRBV11-2 to TRBJ1-2; D gene unclear. Looked up from germline, CDR1 is SGHAT and CDR2 is FQNNGV. This CDR3 is 13 amino acids long. Trimming removed 0 bases at V and 7 bases at J, with 9 bases between. The CDR3 nucleotides read TGTGCCAGCAGCTTAGAGGCAGGCGCTGGCTACACCTTC. Its protein is CASSLEAGAGYTF.

The rearrangement links TRBV25-1 to TRBJ1-2; D ambiguous. The CDR3 is made up of 14 amino acids. The germline gives CDR1 MGHDK, CDR2 SYGVNS. Between the trimmed V and J ends, which lost 2 bases and 9 bases, there was a span of 16 bases. The CDR3 nucleotides are TGTGCCAGCAGTGAAAATAGGGAGCTTTGGAGCTACACCTTC. Its protein product is CASSENRELWSYTF.

The chain couples TRBV6-5 to TRBJ2-4, with 7 positions matching TRBD1. The trim removed 4 bases at V and 2 bases at J, leaving 11 bases unmatched. CDR1 is MNHEY and CDR2 is SVGAGI in the germline V gene. This CDR3 spans 17 amino acids. The CDR3, as DNA: TGTGCCAGCAGTTCCTTACCCGTGACAGGGTCCAAAAACATTCAGTACTTC. Its protein is CASSSLPVTGSKNIQYF.

This clonotype came up a few times. This chain joins TRBV7-3 and TRBJ2-7; a weak D match, TRBD2 (5 bases). Trimming took off 1 base at V and 4 bases at J, with 8 bases between the two ends. The CDR3 length is 13 residues. The germline V gene encodes CDR1 SGHTA and CDR2 FQGTGA. CDR3 protein: CASSLSTGYEQYF. The CDR3 bases are TGTGCCAGCAGCTTAAGTACGGGGTACGAGCAGTACTTC.

The rearrangement joins TRBV28 to TRBJ1-4; TRBD1 matches 8 bases. J lost 6 bases, V lost 3 bases, and 6 bases had no gene match. This CDR3 has 15 residues. The V gene's germline CDR1 is MDHEN and CDR2 SYDVKM. The CDR3 DNA follows: TGTGCCAGCAGTTTCCTACAGGGGGGGGATGAAAAACTGTTTTTT. This encodes CASSFLQGGDEKLFF.

V gene TRBV29-1 combines with J gene TRBJ2-7; 12 nucleotides align to TRBD1. The CDR3 extends over 14 amino acids. Germline values: CDR1 SQVTM, CDR2 ANQGSEA. Trimming took 6 bases from V and 2 from J; bases not matched to a gene: 5. The CDR3 coding sequence is TGCAGCGTAGGGGACAGGGGGCGCCCCTACGAGCAGTACTTC. It is translated as CSVGDRGRPYEQYF.

This clonotype came up once. The chain has TRBV30 and TRBJ2-3; D gene uncertain. Germline CDR1 is GTSNPN and CDR2 is SVGIG (reference sequence). This CDR3 region has 10 residues. The ends were cut back, 1 base at V and 7 bases at J, with 3 bases in the middle. CDR3 in amino acids: CAWSANTQYF. The CDR3 DNA reads as TGTGCCTGGAGTGCCAATACGCAGTATTTT.

V is TRBV3-1 and J is TRBJ2-5; TRBD1 might be the D (5 bases). Deletions cut 0 bases from V and 5 bases from J, with 25 bases between. CDR1 and CDR2 (germline): LGHDT, YNNKEL (reference sequence). The CDR3 consists of 19 residues. The CDR3 coding sequence is TGTGCCAGCAGCCAAGAGTCCCGACAGCCTACTGACGTGGAGGAGACCCAGTACTTC. It yields the protein CASSQESRQPTDVEETQYF.

The genes are TRBV18 and TRBJ1-2, with D possibly TRBD1 on 5 matching bases. The CDR3 runs 13 residues. The germline gives CDR1 KGHSH, CDR2 LQKENI. The V and J ends lost 1 base and 8 bases respectively, with 11 bases between them. The CDR3 region has the DNA TGTGCCAGCTCACCACGATTAGGGGACGGCTACACCTTC. Encoded protein: CASSPRLGDGYTF.